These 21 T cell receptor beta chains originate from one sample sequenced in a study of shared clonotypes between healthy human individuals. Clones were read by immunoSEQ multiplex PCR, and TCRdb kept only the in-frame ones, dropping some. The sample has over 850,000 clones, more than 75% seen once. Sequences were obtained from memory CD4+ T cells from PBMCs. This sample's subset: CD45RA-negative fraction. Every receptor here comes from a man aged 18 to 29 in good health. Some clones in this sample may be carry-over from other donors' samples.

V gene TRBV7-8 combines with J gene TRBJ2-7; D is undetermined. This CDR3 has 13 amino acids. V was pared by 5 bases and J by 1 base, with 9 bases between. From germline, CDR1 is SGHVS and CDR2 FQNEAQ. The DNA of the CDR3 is TGTGCCAGCAGCCGACACGAATCCTACGAGCAGTACTTC. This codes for CASSRHESYEQYF.

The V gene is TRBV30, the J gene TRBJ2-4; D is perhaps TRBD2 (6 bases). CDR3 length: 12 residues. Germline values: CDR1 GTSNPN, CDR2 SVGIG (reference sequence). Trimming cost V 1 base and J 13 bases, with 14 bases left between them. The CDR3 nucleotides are TGTGCCTGGAGTGGATCCGGGACTCCCCAGTACTTC. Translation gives CAWSGSGTPQYF.

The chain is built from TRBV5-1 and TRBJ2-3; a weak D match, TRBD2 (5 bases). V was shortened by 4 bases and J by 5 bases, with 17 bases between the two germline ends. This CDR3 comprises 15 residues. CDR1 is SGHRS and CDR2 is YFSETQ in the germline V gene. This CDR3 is CASSRSTGVVDTQYF. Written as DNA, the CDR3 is TGCGCCAGCAGCCGCTCTACCGGGGTGGTAGATACGCAGTATTTT.

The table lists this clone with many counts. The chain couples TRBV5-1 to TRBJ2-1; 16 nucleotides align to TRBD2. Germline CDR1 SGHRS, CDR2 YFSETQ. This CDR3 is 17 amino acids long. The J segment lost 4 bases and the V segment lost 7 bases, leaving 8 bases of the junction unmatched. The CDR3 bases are TGCGCCAGCGTACCGGGACTAGCGGGAGGGCTTTACAATGAGCAGTTCTTC. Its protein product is CASVPGLAGGLYNEQFF.

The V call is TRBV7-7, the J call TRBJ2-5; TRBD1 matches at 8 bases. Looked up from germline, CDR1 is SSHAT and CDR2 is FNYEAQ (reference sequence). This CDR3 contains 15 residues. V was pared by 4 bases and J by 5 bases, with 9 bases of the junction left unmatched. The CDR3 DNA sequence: TGTGCCAGCAGCTCCTACCAGGGGGCGGGGGAGACCCAGTACTTC. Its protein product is CASSSYQGAGETQYF.

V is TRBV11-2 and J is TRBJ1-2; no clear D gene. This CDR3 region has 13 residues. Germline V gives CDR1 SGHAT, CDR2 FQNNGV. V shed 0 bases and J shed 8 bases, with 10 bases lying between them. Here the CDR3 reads CASSLDRSEGYTF. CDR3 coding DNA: TGTGCCAGCAGCTTAGATCGGAGTGAGGGCTACACCTTC.

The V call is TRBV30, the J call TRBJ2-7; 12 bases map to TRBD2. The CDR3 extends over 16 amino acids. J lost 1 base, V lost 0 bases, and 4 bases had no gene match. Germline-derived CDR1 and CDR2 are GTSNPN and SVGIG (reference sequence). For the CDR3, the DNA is TGTGCCTGGAGTGTACTAGCGGGAGGCCCTTCCTACGAGCAGTACTTC. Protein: CAWSVLAGGPSYEQYF. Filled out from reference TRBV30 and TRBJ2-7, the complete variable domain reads SQTIHQWPATLVQPVGSPLSLECTVEGTSNPNLYWYRQAAGRGLQLLFYSVGIGQISSEVPQNLSASRPQDRQFILSSKKLLLSDSGFYLCAWSVLAGGPSYEQYFGPGTRLTVT.

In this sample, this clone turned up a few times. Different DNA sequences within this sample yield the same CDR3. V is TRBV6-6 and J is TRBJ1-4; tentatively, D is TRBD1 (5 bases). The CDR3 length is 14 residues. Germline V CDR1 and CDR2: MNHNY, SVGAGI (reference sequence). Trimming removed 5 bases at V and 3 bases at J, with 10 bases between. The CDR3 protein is CASSPRQPNEKLFF. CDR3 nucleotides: TGTGCCAGCAGTCCCCGACAGCCTAATGAAAAACTGTTTTTT.

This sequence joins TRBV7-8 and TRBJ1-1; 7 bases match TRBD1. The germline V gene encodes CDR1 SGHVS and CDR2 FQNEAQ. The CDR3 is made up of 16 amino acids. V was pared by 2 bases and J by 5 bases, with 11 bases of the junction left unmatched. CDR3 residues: CASSLSIGGESTEAFF. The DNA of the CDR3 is TGTGCCAGCAGCTTATCGATAGGGGGCGAGTCTACTGAAGCTTTCTTT. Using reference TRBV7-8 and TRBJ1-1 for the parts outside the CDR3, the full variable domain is GAGVSQSPRYKVAKRGQDVALRCDPISGHVSLFWYQQALGQGPEFLTYFQNEAQLDKSGLPSDRFFAERPEGSVSTLKIQRTQQEDSAVYLCASSLSIGGESTEAFFGQGTRLTVV.

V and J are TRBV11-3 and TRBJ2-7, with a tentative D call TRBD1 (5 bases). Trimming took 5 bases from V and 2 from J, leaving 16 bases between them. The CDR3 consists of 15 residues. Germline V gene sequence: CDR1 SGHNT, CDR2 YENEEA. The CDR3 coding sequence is TGTGCCAGCAGCCTGGGGCAGGGAATGGCCTACGAGCAGTACTTC. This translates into CASSLGQGMAYEQYF.

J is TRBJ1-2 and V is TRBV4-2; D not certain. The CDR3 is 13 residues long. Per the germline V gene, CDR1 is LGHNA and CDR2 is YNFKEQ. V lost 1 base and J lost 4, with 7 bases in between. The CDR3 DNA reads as TGTGCCAGCAGCCAAGGGGCCCTCTATGGCTACACCTTC. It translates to CASSQGALYGYTF.

The CDR3 spells CASSLMTGGSNNEQFF. In DNA form, the CDR3 reads TGCGCCAGCAGCTTGATGACAGGGGGATCCAACAATGAGCAGTTCTTC. V is TRBV5-1 and J is TRBJ2-1, with TRBD1 identical over 9 bases. This CDR3 comprises 16 residues. The junction had 7 bases not matched to a gene; V was cut back by 1 base and J by 5 bases. Germline values: CDR1 SGHRS, CDR2 YFSETQ.

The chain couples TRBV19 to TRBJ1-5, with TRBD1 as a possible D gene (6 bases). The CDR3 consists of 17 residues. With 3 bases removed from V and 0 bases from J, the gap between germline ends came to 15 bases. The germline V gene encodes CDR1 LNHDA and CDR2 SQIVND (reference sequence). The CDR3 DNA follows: TGTGCCAGTAGTATGTCTACAGGGACTTATAGCAATCAGCCCCAGCATTTT. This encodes CASSMSTGTYSNQPQHF.

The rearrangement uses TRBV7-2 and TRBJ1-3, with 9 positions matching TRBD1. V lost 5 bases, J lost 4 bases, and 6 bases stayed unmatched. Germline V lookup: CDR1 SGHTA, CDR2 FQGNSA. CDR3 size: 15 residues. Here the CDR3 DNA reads TGTGCCAGCAGCAGGGACAGGGTACAGGGAAACACCATATATTTT. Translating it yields CASSRDRVQGNTIYF.

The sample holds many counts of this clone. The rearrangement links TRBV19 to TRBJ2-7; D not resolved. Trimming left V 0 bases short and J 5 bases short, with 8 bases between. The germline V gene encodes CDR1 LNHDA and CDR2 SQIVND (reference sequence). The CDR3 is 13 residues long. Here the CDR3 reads CASSIDGRNEQYF. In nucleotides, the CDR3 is TGTGCCAGTAGTATAGATGGTAGGAACGAGCAGTACTTC.

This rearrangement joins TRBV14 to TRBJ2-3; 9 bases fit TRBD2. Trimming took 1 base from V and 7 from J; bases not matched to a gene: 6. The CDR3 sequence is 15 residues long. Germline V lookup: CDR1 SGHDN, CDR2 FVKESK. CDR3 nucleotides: TGTGCCAGCAGCCAAGGGATAGCGGGAGCATATACGCAGTATTTT. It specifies CASSQGIAGAYTQYF.

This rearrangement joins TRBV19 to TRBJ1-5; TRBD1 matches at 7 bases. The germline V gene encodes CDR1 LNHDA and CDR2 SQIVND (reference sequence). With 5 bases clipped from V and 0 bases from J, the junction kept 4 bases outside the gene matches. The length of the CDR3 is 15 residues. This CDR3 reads CASSVGQVSNQPQHF. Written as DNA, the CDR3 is TGTGCCAGTAGTGTCGGACAGGTTAGCAATCAGCCCCAGCATTTT. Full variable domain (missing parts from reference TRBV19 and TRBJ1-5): DGGITQSPKYLFRKEGQNVTLSCEQNLNHDAMYWYRQDPGQGLRLIYYSQIVNDFQKGDIAEGYSVSREKKESFPLTVTSAQKNPTAFYLCASSVGQVSNQPQHFGDGTRLSIL.

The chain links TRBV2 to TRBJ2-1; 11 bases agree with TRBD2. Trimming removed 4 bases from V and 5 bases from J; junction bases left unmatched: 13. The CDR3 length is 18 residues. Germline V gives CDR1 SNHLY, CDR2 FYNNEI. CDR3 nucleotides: TGTGCCAGCAGTGGGGCTAGGGGCGCTAGCGGGAGGAACAATGAGCAGTTCTTC. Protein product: CASSGARGASGRNNEQFF.

For the CDR3, the DNA is TGTGCCAGCTCACCCCCCTCCGGCGGGGCGTCCTACGAGCAGTACTTC. Translated: CASSPPSGGASYEQYF. The chain is built from TRBV18 and TRBJ2-7; perhaps TRBD2 as D (6 bases). In germline, CDR1 is KGHSH, CDR2 LQKENI. CDR3 length: 16 residues. V shed 3 bases and J shed 1 base, with 16 bases lying between them. Based on the CDR3 plus reference TRBV18 and TRBJ2-7, the full variable domain is NAGVMQNPRHLVRRRGQEARLRCSPMKGHSHVYWYRQLPEEGLKFMVYLQKENIIDESGMPKERFSAEFPKEGPSILRIQQVVRGDSAAYFCASSPPSGGASYEQYFGPGTRLTVT.

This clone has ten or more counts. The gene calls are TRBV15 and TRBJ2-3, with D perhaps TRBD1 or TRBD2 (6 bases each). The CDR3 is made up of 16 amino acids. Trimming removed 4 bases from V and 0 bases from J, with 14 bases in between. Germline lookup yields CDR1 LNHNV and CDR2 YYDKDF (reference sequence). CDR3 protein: CATSTRGDPSTDTQYF. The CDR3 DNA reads TGTGCCACCAGCACAAGGGGGGACCCTAGCACAGATACGCAGTATTTT.

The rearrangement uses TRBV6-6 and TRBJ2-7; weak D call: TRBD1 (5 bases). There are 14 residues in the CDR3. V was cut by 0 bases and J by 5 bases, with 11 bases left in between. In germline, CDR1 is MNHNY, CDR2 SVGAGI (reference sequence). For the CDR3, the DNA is TGTGCCAGCAGTTACTCGGTCAGGGCGGACGAGCAGTACTTC. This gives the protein CASSYSVRADEQYF.